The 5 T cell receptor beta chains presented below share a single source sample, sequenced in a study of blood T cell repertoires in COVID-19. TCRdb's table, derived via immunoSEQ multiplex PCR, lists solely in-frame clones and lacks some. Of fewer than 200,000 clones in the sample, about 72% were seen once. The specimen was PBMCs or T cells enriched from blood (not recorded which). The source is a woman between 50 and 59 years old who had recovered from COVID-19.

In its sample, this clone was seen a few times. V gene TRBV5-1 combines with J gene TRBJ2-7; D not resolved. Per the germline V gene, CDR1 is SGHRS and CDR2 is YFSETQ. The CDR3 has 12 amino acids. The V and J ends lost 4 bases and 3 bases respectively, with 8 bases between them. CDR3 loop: CASSLLNYEQYF. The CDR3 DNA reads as TGCGCCAGCAGCCTCCTAAACTACGAGCAGTACTTC.

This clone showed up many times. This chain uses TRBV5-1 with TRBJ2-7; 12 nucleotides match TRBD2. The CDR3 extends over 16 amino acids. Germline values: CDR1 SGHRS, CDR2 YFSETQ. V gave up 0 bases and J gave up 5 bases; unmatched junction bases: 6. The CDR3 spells CASSLAVTSGRNEQYF. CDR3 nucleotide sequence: TGCGCCAGCAGCTTGGCCGTCACTAGCGGGAGGAACGAGCAGTACTTC. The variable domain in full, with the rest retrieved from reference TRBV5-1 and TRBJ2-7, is KAGVTQTPRYLIKTRGQQVTLSCSPISGHRSVSWYQQTPGQGLQFLFEYFSETQRNKGNFPGRFSGRQFSNSRSEMNVSTLELGDSALYLCASSLAVTSGRNEQYFGPGTRLTVT.

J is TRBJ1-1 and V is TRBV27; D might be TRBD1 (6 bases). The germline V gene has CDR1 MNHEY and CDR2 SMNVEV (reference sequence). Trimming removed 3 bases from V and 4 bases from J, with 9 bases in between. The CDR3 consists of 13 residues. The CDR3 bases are TGTGCCAGCAGTTTTACAGGGACCACTGAAGCTTTCTTT. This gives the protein CASSFTGTTEAFF.

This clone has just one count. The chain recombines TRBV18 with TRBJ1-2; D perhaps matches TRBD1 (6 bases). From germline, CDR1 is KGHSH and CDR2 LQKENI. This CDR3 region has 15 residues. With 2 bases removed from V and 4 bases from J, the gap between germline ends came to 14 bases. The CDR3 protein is CASSPGAQGVYGYTF. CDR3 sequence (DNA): TGTGCCAGCTCACCAGGTGCACAGGGTGTCTATGGCTACACCTTC.

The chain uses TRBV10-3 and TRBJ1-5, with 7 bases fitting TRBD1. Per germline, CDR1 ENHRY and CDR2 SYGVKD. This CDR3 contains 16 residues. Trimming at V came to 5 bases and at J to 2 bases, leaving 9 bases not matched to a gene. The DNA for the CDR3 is TGTGCCATCAGTACGAACCTAACAGGGGGCAATCAGCCCCAGCATTTT. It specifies CAISTNLTGGNQPQHF.